The T cell receptor (beta chain) under discussion was sequenced for a study of T cell repertoires in cytomegalovirus infection. V dropped 2 bases and J dropped 8 bases, with 18 bases sitting between them. The CDR3 sequence is 16 residues long. CDR1 and CDR2 (germline): MNHEY, SMNVEV (reference sequence). TCRdb re-derived calls from the reads in MiXCR, one entry per CDR3 protein. The table lists 200,000 to 300,000 distinct CDR3 sequences, roughly an eighth of them singletons. This clonotype was recorded at least ten times. The receptor's source is a human donor in good health (CMV status not recorded). Some clones in this sample may be carry-over from other donors' samples. Sequences were obtained from PBMCs. This chain connects TRBV27 to TRBJ1-4; maybe TRBD1 (6 bases). The CDR3 region is CASSLLGTLKGEKLFF. CDR3 in DNA: TGTGCCAGCAGTTTACTCGGGACACTTAAAGGCGAAAAACTGTTTTTT.